What follows are 31 T cell receptor beta chains derived from one specimen sequenced in a study of low-dose radiotherapy and immunotherapy resistance in tumors. Priming of first-strand cDNA relied on TRAV- and TRBV-specific primers (covering alpha and beta chains). A roughly 22-cycle PCR with a constant-region primer and V-primer adapter amplified TCRs. TCRdb redid the calling of the reads with MiXCR, one entry per CDR3 protein. In the table there are around 83,000 distinct CDR3 sequences, around 18% of which are singletons. Specified time point: before trial treatment. The sequencing used PBMCs, collected before treatment. The origin of the receptors is a male donor with prostate cancer.

This clonotype was seen at least ten times. This chain connects TRBV23-1 to TRBJ1-5; D is unresolved. TRBV23-1 is an ORF, and what it does is uncertain. CDR3 size: 20 residues. V lost 4 bases to trimming and J lost 5 bases, with 30 bases between them. CDR3 loop: CASSPLYLRLGWRGHQPQHF. The CDR3 DNA is TGCGCCAGCAGTCCCTTATATCTACGCCTCGGCTGGAGAGGGCATCAGCCCCAGCATTTT.

The gene calls are TRBV6-1 and TRBJ2-7; 12 bases are a match to TRBD2. V gave up 5 bases and J gave up 3 bases; unmatched junction bases: 11. The V gene's germline CDR1 is MNHNS and CDR2 SASEGT. The CDR3 runs 17 residues. The CDR3 region has the DNA TGTGCCAGCAGTACTGGGACTAGCGGGTTGTCGTACTACGAGCAGTACTTC. Protein: CASSTGTSGLSYYEQYF.

Many counts were recorded for this clonotype. V is TRBV6-5 and J is TRBJ2-3; 9 bases align to TRBD2. The CDR3 length is 17 residues. Trimming took 2 bases from V and 6 from J; bases not matched to a gene: 12. Germline V gives CDR1 MNHEY, CDR2 SVGAGI. The CDR3 loop reads CASSYGGVVSGSDTQYF. In DNA form, the CDR3 reads TGTGCCAGCAGTTACGGGGGGGTTGTTAGCGGGAGTGATACGCAGTATTTT.

Many counts were recorded for this clonotype. V is TRBV3-1 and J is TRBJ2-5; D remains unclear. Looked up from germline, CDR1 is LGHDT and CDR2 is YNNKEL (reference sequence). The V end lost 1 base, the J end lost 5 bases, and 5 bases lay between the germline ends. This CDR3 has 12 residues. The CDR3 sequence: CASSQVYETQYF. For the CDR3, the DNA is TGTGCCAGCAGCCAAGTTTACGAGACCCAGTACTTC.

This clonotype turned up a few times. The chain uses TRBV9 and TRBJ2-3, with TRBD2 matching over 7 bases. The CDR3 consists of 16 residues. V dropped 3 bases and J dropped 1; count of bases not matched to a gene: 8. Germline V lookup: CDR1 SGDLS, CDR2 YYNGEE. CDR3 DNA: TGTGCCAGCAGCGCGGGCTCTAGCGGCCGCACAGATACGCAGTATTTT. Protein sequence: CASSAGSSGRTDTQYF.

In this sample, this clonotype turned up many times. The V call is TRBV30, the J call TRBJ2-2; 8 bases match TRBD2. Losses at the gene ends were 3 bases for V and 5 bases for J; bases not matched to a gene: 2. In germline, CDR1 is GTSNPN, CDR2 SVGIG (reference sequence). The CDR3 has 13 residues. In nucleotides, the CDR3 is TGTGCCTGGAGCGCTAGCGGGACCGGGGAGCTGTTTTTT. Its protein product is CAWSASGTGELFF.

This clonotype occurred a few times. This chain links TRBV19 with TRBJ1-3, with 9 bases identical to TRBD1. This CDR3 spans 17 amino acids. Germline V gene data show CDR1 as LNHDA and CDR2 as SQIVND (reference sequence). Unmatched junction bases numbered 6, after V lost 1 base and J lost 2 bases. The CDR3 is CASSIGTGTGPGNTIYF. The CDR3 DNA follows: TGTGCCAGTAGTATAGGAACCGGGACAGGGCCTGGAAACACCATATATTTT.

This clonotype was recorded at least ten times. The rearrangement uses TRBV24-1 and TRBJ2-1; 10 positions match TRBD2. CDR1 is KGHDR and CDR2 is SFDVKD in the germline V gene. This CDR3 is built from 16 residues. Germline trimming cut 2 bases from V and 8 bases from J; bases unmatched to any gene: 8. The DNA of the CDR3 is TGTGCCACCAGTGATTACCTAGCGGGAGAAGTAGATGAGCAGTTCTTC. Protein: CATSDYLAGEVDEQFF.

This clonotype was detected many times. V gene TRBV14 combines with J gene TRBJ2-5; weak D call: TRBD2 (6 bases). Deletions cut 0 bases from V and 3 bases from J, with 20 bases between. Germline loops: CDR1 SGHDN, CDR2 FVKESK. CDR3 length: 18 residues. CDR3 in DNA: TGTGCCAGCAGCCAAGACCCTTACCAGGACTACACAAAAGAGACCCAGTACTTC. Translating it yields CASSQDPYQDYTKETQYF.

As concerns this clonotype: This may come from a read error, since a much larger clone is one base off. This chain joins TRBV4-3 and TRBJ1-4; D gene ambiguous. The CDR3 is 14 amino acids. Germline V CDR1 and CDR2: LGHNA, YSLEER. CDR3 in DNA: TGCGCCATCAGCCAATCAGGCCTTAATGAAAAACTGTTTTTT. This gives the protein CAISQSGLNEKLFF.

There are many counts of this clonotype. The chain is built from TRBV5-1 and TRBJ2-5, with TRBD2 matching 10 bases. The CDR3 sequence is 18 residues long. The V segment lost 3 bases and the J segment 2 bases; nucleotides outside the gene matches: 13. Germline values: CDR1 SGHRS, CDR2 YFSETQ. The CDR3, as DNA: TGCGCCAGCAGCTGGGCTGGGGGTCTAGCGGGGGCTCAAGAGACCCAGTACTTC. Its translation is CASSWAGGLAGAQETQYF.

This clonotype was seen repeatedly, ten times or more. The gene calls are TRBV4-2 and TRBJ2-6, with 8 positions matching TRBD1. Germline CDR1 is LGHNA and CDR2 is YNFKEQ. The CDR3 spans 20 residues. J was trimmed by 0 bases and V by 4 bases; bases with no gene match: 14. CDR3 nucleotide sequence: TGTGCCAGCAGCCCAGCCTTCCTCCCGGGACAGGTCTCTGGGGCCAACGTCCTGACTTTC. It specifies CASSPAFLPGQVSGANVLTF.

This clonotype was found many times. The chain couples TRBV3-1 to TRBJ1-1, with D possibly TRBD1 on 5 matching bases. The CDR3 runs to 14 residues. V was cut by 2 bases and J by 11 bases, with 18 bases left in between. The germline V gene has CDR1 LGHDT and CDR2 YNNKEL (reference sequence). The CDR3 DNA reads as TGTGCCAGCAGCCAAAGTTTCAGGGTTACGGAGGCTTTCTTT. It encodes CASSQSFRVTEAFF.

As to this clonotype: A far more abundant clone sits one base away, making this likely a read error. This chain connects TRBV28 to TRBJ2-7; TRBD2 matches 9 bases. CDR3 size: 16 residues. The V segment lost 4 bases and the J segment 7 bases; nucleotides outside the gene matches: 14. Germline CDR1 and CDR2: MDHEN and SYDVKM. The CDR3 here is CASSSSSGISYNEQYF. In DNA form, the CDR3 reads TGTGCCAGCAGTTCATCTAGCGGGATCTCCTACAATGAGCAGTACTTC.

The table lists this clonotype with many counts. This chain links TRBV4-3 with TRBJ2-7; 8 bases align to TRBD2. V was pared by 4 bases and J by 1 base, with 15 bases of the junction left unmatched. This CDR3 contains 18 residues. Germline lookup yields CDR1 LGHNA and CDR2 YSLEER. The CDR3 loop is CASSRLHVSGGSSYEQYF. The CDR3 DNA reads as TGCGCCAGCAGCCGACTTCATGTAAGCGGGGGAAGTTCCTACGAGCAGTACTTC.

This clonotype was recorded at least ten times. The chain links TRBV28 to TRBJ1-4, with D hard to call. CDR3 size: 15 residues. Trimming stripped 3 bases from V and 8 bases from J, with 16 bases between. Germline assignment: CDR1 MDHEN and CDR2 SYDVKM. The CDR3 nucleotides are TGTGCCAGCAGTTTTTTCATCCGGGGTTTGGAAAAACTGTTTTTT. Encoded protein: CASSFFIRGLEKLFF.

This clonotype was observed many times. This sequence joins TRBV5-1 and TRBJ2-6, with 8 bases that match TRBD1. The CDR3 loop spans 17 amino acids. Germline-derived CDR1 and CDR2 are SGHRS and YFSETQ. V lost 0 bases to trimming and J lost 2 bases; unmatched junction nucleotides: 4. This CDR3 is CASSLGQGAPGANVLTF. The CDR3 nucleotides are TGCGCCAGCAGCTTGGGCCAGGGGGCGCCTGGGGCCAACGTCCTGACTTTC.

The table lists this clonotype with many counts. The genes are TRBV7-2 and TRBJ2-5; 12 nucleotides align to TRBD2. This CDR3 has 16 residues. V lost 5 bases and J lost 5; bases outside the gene matches: 9. CDR1 is SGHTA, CDR2 FQGNSA, per germline. CDR3 amino acids: CASSHSSGGEWETQYF. CDR3 nucleotides: TGTGCCAGCAGCCACTCTAGCGGGGGGGAGTGGGAGACCCAGTACTTC. Drawing the rest from reference TRBV7-2 and TRBJ2-5, the complete variable domain is GAGVSQSPSNKVTEKGKDVELRCDPISGHTALYWYRQSLGQGLEFLIYFQGNSAPDKSGLPSDRFSAERTGGSVSTLTIQRTQQEDSAVYLCASSHSSGGEWETQYFGPGTRLLVL.

At least ten counts were recorded for this clonotype. V and J are TRBV6-2 or TRBV6-3 and TRBJ2-3; 7 positions match TRBD1. Per germline, CDR1 MNHEY and CDR2 SVGEGT. The CDR3 runs 15 residues. V shed 5 bases, J shed 6 bases, and the junction held 11 bases outside the gene matches. The CDR3 loop reads CASSKRQGWEDTQYF. The CDR3 coding sequence is TGTGCCAGCAGTAAAAGACAGGGCTGGGAGGATACGCAGTATTTT.

In this sample, this clonotype turned up many times. This CDR3 is CASSWSSGSSEAFF. The CDR3 coding sequence is TGTGCCAGCAGTTGGAGTTCGGGCAGTAGTGAAGCTTTCTTT. The chain couples TRBV28 to TRBJ1-1; D ambiguous. V dropped 4 bases and J dropped 7 bases, with 16 bases sitting between them. CDR1 is MDHEN, CDR2 SYDVKM, per germline. CDR3 size: 14 residues.

Details on this clonotype: With a far larger clone one base away, a read error is the likely cause. The genes are TRBV6-2 or TRBV6-3 and TRBJ2-1, with 8 positions matching TRBD1. The junction had 12 bases not matched to a gene; V was cut back by 6 bases and J by 5 bases. The CDR3 totals 16 residues. Germline assignment: CDR1 MNHEY and CDR2 SVGEGT. The DNA for the CDR3 is TGTGCCAGCAGCTCTCTTGGACAGGGTGTGAACAATGAGCAGTTCTTC. It specifies CASSSLGQGVNNEQFF.

This clonotype has at least ten counts. The chain joins TRBV4-1 to TRBJ1-1, with D possibly matching TRBD1 (5 bases). This CDR3 region has 14 residues. CDR1 is MGHRA and CDR2 is YSYEKL in the germline V gene. V lost 1 base and J lost 4, with 10 bases in between. The CDR3 bases are TGCGCCAGCAGCCAAGTGTTAGGGGTCACTGAAGCTTTCTTT. Residues: CASSQVLGVTEAFF.

This clonotype appeared many times. The V gene is TRBV27, the J gene TRBJ1-5, with D unclear. This CDR3 is 15 amino acids long. V shed 3 bases and J shed 6 bases, with 15 bases lying between them. Germline values: CDR1 MNHEY, CDR2 SMNVEV (reference sequence). The CDR3 loop is CASSFRGMFGQPQHF. Here the CDR3 DNA reads TGTGCCAGCAGTTTTCGCGGGATGTTTGGTCAGCCCCAGCATTTT.

This clonotype was observed many times. The chain links TRBV5-5 to TRBJ1-2; D is undetermined. Germline values: CDR1 SGHKS, CDR2 YYEKEE (reference sequence). V lost 4 bases and J 1 base, leaving 8 bases between the germline ends. CDR3 length: 13 residues. The CDR3 region is CASSVTVNYGYTF. Here the CDR3 DNA reads TGTGCCAGCAGCGTGACTGTTAACTATGGCTACACCTTC.

This clonotype was counted at least ten times. The chain joins TRBV10-3 to TRBJ2-5, with 16 bases aligning to TRBD2. J lost 5 bases, V lost 6 bases, and 15 bases had no gene match. The CDR3 loop spans 19 amino acids. Germline loops: CDR1 ENHRY, CDR2 SYGVKD. Written as DNA, the CDR3 is TGTGCCATCAGCCCCAACGTTCCGGGACTAGCGGGGGGGCCGGAGACCCAGTACTTC. Its protein is CAISPNVPGLAGGPETQYF.

This clonotype was counted many times. V and J are TRBV6-6 and TRBJ2-7, with D unresolved. This CDR3 region has 18 residues. Germline assignment: CDR1 MNHNY and CDR2 SVGAGI (reference sequence). Trimming left V 6 bases short and J 4 bases short, with 28 bases between. The CDR3 bases are TGTGCCAGCAGCAAACCCACTTTTCTCGCTGATCAACCTTACGAGCAGTACTTC. It specifies CASSKPTFLADQPYEQYF.

The sample holds many counts of this clonotype. The chain carries TRBV11-1 and TRBJ2-5; perhaps TRBD2 as D (5 bases). Deletions cut 1 base from V and 3 bases from J, with 12 bases between. Germline CDR1 reads SGHAT; CDR2 reads FQDESV (reference sequence). The CDR3 has 15 amino acids. DNA of the CDR3: TGTGCCAGCAGCTTAGAAGGGAGAACAAAAGAGACCCAGTACTTC. The encoded protein is CASSLEGRTKETQYF. Full variable domain (remainder filled in from reference TRBV11-1 and TRBJ2-5): EAEVAQSPRYKITEKSQAVAFWCDPISGHATLYWYRQILGQGPELLVQFQDESVVDDSQLPKDRFSAERLKGVDSTLKIQPAELGDSAMYLCASSLEGRTKETQYFGPGTRLLVL.

This clonotype has at least ten counts. The chain joins TRBV29-1 to TRBJ2-2; 15 nucleotides agree with TRBD2. Germline CDR1 SQVTM, CDR2 ANQGSEA. The V and J ends lost 2 bases and 7 bases, in that order; junction bases with no gene match: 11. CDR3 size: 18 residues. CDR3 amino acids: CSVELRTSGRALVGELFF. CDR3 nucleotides: TGCAGCGTTGAACTAAGGACTAGCGGGAGGGCCCTGGTCGGGGAGCTGTTTTTT.

The chain is built from TRBV5-8 and TRBJ2-1, with D possibly called TRBD1 or TRBD2 (5 bases each). V was pared by 4 bases and J by 4 bases, with 6 bases between. The CDR3 totals 12 residues. Germline V gene sequence: CDR1 SGHTS, CDR2 YDEGEE. The CDR3 nucleotides are TGTGCCAGCAGCGGGGGTTACAATGAGCAGTTCTTC. Residues: CASSGGYNEQFF.

This clonotype occurred many times. The rearrangement uses TRBV20-1 and TRBJ1-2; TRBD1 matches 8 bases. This CDR3 spans 13 amino acids. Germline V gene lookup returns CDR1 DFQATT and CDR2 SNEGSKA (reference sequence). With V trimmed by 1 base and J by 7 bases, 5 bases remained unmatched. The CDR3 loop is CSARAQGGSGYTF. In DNA, the CDR3 is TGCAGTGCTAGAGCACAGGGGGGATCTGGCTACACCTTC.

In the case of this clonotype: The likely explanation is a read error, given a far larger clone one base away. The gene calls are TRBV7-2 and TRBJ2-2, with 9 bases aligning to TRBD1. The CDR3 runs 16 residues. Germline-derived CDR1 and CDR2 are SGHTA and FQGNSA. CDR3 DNA sequence: TGCGCCGGCAGCCCCTTCGGACAGGGGAGAACCGGGGAGCTGTTTTTT. Translating it yields CAGSPFGQGRTGELFF.